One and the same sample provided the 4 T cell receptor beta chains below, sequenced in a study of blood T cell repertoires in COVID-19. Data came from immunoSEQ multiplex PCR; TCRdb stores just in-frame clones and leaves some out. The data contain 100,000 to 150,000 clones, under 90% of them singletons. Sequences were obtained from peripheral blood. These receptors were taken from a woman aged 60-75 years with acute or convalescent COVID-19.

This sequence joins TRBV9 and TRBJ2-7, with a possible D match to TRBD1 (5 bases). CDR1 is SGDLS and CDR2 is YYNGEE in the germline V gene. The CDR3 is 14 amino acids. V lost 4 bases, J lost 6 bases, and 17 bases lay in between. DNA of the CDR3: TGTGCCAGCAGCCGATCAGGGTGGAGAGGCGAGCAGTACTTC. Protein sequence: CASSRSGWRGEQYF.

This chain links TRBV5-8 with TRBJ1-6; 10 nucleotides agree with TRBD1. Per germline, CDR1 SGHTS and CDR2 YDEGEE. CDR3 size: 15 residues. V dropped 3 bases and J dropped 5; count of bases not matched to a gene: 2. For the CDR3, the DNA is TGTGCCAGCAGCTCGGGACAGGGGAATAATTCACCCCTCCACTTT. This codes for CASSSGQGNNSPLHF. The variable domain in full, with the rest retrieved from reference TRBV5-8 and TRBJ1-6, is EAGVTQSPTHLIKTRGQQATLRCSPISGHTSVYWYQQALGLGLQFLLWYDEGEERNRGNFPPRFSGRQFPNYSSELNVNALELEDSALYLCASSSGQGNNSPLHFGNGTRLTVT.

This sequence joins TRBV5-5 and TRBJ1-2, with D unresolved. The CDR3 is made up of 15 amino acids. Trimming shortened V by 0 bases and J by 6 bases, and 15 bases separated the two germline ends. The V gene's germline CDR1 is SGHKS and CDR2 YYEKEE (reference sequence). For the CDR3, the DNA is TGTGCCAGCAGCTTGGTTGCGACACGATCAAATGGCTACACCTTC. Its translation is CASSLVATRSNGYTF.

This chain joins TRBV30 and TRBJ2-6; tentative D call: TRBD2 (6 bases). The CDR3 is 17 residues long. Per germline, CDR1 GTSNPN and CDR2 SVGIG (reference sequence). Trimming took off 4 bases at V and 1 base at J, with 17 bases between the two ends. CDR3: CAWNLGGGGSGANVLTF. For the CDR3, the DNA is TGTGCCTGGAACCTAGGCGGTGGGGGGTCTGGGGCCAACGTCCTGACTTTC.